The 5 T cell receptor beta chains below come from one sample, sequenced in a study of T cell changes during pregnancy in multiple sclerosis. Clones were sequenced by immunoSEQ multiplex PCR, and TCRdb holds only the in-frame ones, with some missing. The table shows tens of thousands of clones, with about 91% occurring only once. The sequenced sample was peripheral blood, obtained before pregnancy. The receptors were gathered from a female donor with multiple sclerosis, enrolled in a pregnancy study.

The genes are TRBV19 and TRBJ1-2, with TRBD1 identical over 9 bases. Germline-derived CDR1 and CDR2 are LNHDA and SQIVND (reference sequence). The CDR3 has 14 amino acids. The V segment lost 6 bases and the J segment 4 bases; nucleotides outside the gene matches: 6. The CDR3 DNA is TGTGCCAGTAGACCCCGGGACAGGGCCTATGGCTACACCTTC. Translated, it gives CASRPRDRAYGYTF.

This chain connects TRBV18 to TRBJ1-2; tentatively, D is TRBD1 (6 bases). The ends were cut back, 3 bases at V and 2 bases at J, with 13 bases in the middle. The CDR3 is 15 amino acids. Per germline, CDR1 KGHSH and CDR2 LQKENI. The CDR3 DNA reads as TGTGCCAGCTCACCCGGCCAGGGGATGAACTATGGCTACACCTTC. Translated: CASSPGQGMNYGYTF.

The chain employs TRBV7-9 and TRBJ2-7, with 8 bases lining up with TRBD1. The CDR3 has 15 residues. Per germline, CDR1 SEHNR and CDR2 FQNEAQ (reference sequence). The trim removed 4 bases at V and 4 bases at J, leaving 9 bases unmatched. In DNA, the CDR3 is TGTGCCAGCAGCTCAGACAGGGGAGAGATTTACGAGCAGTACTTC. The encoded protein is CASSSDRGEIYEQYF. Complete variable domain (other parts from reference TRBV7-9 and TRBJ2-7): DTGVSQNPRHKITKRGQNVTFRCDPISEHNRLYWYRQTLGQGPEFLTYFQNEAQLEKSRLLSDRFSAERPKGSFSTLEIQRTEQGDSAMYLCASSSDRGEIYEQYFGPGTRLTVT.

The chain joins TRBV6-5 to TRBJ2-7; 8 nucleotides line up with TRBD1. Germline V gives CDR1 MNHEY, CDR2 SVGAGI. The CDR3 extends over 15 amino acids. The trim removed 5 bases at V and 2 bases at J, leaving 8 bases unmatched. The CDR3: CASSPSGTGTYEQYF. CDR3 bases: TGTGCCAGCAGTCCCTCCGGGACAGGTACCTACGAGCAGTACTTC.

J is TRBJ2-1 and V is TRBV14; 9 bases are a match to TRBD1. V gave up 0 bases and J gave up 13 bases; unmatched junction bases: 13. Germline CDR1 is SGHDN and CDR2 is FVKESK. The CDR3 contains 16 residues. The CDR3 sequence: CASSQDTWDRVRGQFF. DNA of the CDR3: TGTGCCAGCAGCCAAGATACTTGGGACAGGGTCAGGGGACAGTTCTTC.